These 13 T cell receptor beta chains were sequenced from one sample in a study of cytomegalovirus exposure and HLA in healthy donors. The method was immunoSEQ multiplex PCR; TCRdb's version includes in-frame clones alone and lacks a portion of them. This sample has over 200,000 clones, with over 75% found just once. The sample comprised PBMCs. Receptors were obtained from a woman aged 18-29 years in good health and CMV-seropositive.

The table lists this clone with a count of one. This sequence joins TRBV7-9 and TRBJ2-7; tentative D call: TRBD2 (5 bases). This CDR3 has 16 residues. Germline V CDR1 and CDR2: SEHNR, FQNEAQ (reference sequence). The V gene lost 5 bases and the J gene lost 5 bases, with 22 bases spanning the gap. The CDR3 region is CASSRLRGLIVHEQYF. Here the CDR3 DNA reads TGTGCCAGCAGCCGCCTGCGCGGGTTGATCGTCCACGAGCAGTACTTC.

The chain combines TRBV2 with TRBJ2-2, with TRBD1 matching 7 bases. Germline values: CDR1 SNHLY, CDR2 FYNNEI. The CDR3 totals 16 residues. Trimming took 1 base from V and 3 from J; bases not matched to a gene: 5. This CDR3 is CASSEGQGHYTGELFF. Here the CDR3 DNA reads TGTGCCAGCAGTGAAGGACAGGGCCATTACACCGGGGAGCTGTTTTTT.

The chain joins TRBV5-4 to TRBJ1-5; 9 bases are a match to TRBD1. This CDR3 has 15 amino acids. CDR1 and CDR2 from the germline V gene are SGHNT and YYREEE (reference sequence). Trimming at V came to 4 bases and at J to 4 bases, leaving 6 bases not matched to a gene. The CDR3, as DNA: TGTGCCAGCAGCCTGGGACAGGGTCTAAATCAGCCCCAGCATTTT. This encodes CASSLGQGLNQPQHF.

CDR3 residues: CASSSTPGAAAFF. Here the CDR3 DNA reads TGTGCCAGCAGCTCAACCCCAGGGGCTGCAGCTTTCTTT. The rearrangement joins TRBV7-3 to TRBJ1-1; perhaps TRBD1 as D (6 bases). Germline V lookup: CDR1 SGHTA, CDR2 FQGTGA. The V and J ends lost 4 bases and 10 bases respectively, with 16 bases between them. CDR3 length equals 13 residues.

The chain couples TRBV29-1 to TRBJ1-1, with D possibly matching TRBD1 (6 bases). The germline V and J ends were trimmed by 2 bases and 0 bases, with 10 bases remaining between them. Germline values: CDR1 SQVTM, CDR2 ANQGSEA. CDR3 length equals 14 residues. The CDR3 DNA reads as TGCAGCGTTGAAAACAGGGCGATGAACACTGAAGCTTTCTTT. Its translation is CSVENRAMNTEAFF.

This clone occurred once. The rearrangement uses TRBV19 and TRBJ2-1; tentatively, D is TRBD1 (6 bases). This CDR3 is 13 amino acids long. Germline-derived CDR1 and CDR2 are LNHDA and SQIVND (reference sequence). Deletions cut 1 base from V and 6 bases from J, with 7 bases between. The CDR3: CASSIGRGNEQFF. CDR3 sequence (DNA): TGTGCCAGTAGTATAGGCAGGGGCAATGAGCAGTTCTTC.

DNA of the CDR3: TGTGCCACTGGGGACTATCACTACGAGCAGTACTTC. It is translated as CATGDYHYEQYF. The chain uses TRBV6-1 and TRBJ2-7, with TRBD2 matching over 7 bases. The germline V gene has CDR1 MNHNS and CDR2 SASEGT. Trimming at V came to 10 bases and at J to 3 bases, leaving 6 bases not matched to a gene. The CDR3 length is 12 residues.

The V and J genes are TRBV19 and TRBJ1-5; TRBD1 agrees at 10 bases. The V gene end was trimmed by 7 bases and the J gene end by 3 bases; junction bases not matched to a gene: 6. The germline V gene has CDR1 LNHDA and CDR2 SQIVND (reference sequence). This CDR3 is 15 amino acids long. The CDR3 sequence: CASIGQGGYNQPQHF. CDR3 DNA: TGTGCCAGTATAGGACAGGGGGGATACAATCAGCCCCAGCATTTT.

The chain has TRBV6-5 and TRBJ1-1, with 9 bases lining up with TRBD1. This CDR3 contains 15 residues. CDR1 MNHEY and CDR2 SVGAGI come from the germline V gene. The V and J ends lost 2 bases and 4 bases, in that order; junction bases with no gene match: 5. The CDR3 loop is CASSYPTGGGTEAFF. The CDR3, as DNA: TGTGCCAGCAGTTACCCGACAGGGGGTGGCACTGAAGCTTTCTTT.

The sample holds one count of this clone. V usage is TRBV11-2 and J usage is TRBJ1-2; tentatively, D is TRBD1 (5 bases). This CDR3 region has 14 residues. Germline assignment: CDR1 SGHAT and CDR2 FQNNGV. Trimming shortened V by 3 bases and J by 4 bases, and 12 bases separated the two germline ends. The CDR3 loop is CASSFQGEGYGYTF. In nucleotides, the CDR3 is TGTGCCAGCAGCTTTCAAGGGGAGGGCTATGGCTACACCTTC.

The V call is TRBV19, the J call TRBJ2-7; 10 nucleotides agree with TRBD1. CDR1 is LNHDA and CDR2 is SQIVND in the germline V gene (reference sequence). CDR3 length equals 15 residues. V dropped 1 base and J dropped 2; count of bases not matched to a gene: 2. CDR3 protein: CASSIGTGGAYEQYF. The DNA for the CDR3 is TGTGCCAGTAGTATAGGGACAGGGGGTGCCTACGAGCAGTACTTC.

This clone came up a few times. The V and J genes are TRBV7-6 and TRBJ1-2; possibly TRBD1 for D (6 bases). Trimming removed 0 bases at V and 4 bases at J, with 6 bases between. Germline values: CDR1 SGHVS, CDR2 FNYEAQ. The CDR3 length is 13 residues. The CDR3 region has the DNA TGTGCCAGCAGCTTAGCGGACAGCTATGGCTACACCTTC. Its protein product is CASSLADSYGYTF.

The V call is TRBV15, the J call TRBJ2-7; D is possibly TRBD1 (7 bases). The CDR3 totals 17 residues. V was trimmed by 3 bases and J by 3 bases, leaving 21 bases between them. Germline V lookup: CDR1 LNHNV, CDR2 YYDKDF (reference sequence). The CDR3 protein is CATSRGNGGDSYYEQYF. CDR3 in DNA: TGTGCCACCAGCAGGGGAAACGGCGGGGACAGTTACTACGAGCAGTACTTC.